This TCR beta chain stems from a study of blood T cell repertoires in COVID-19. About the research overall: The study drew acute and convalescent COVID-19 samples from the United States, Italy and Spain. T cells, B-cell-depleted T cells, or PBMCs provided the cDNA or gDNA that served as material.

How the authors handled the data: It was from reference gene primer amplification that nucleated cell counts were estimated. Measured with immunoSEQ multiplex PCR; TCRdb has only the in-frame clones, and not every one. V, J and clone size are taken as reported in that table, and D and trimming were inferred from the DNA itself. The table lists 150,000 or so clones, 70% to 85% of them singletons. Germline loops: CDR1 SGHTA, CDR2 FQGNSA. With 5 bases removed from V and 2 bases from J, the gap between germline ends came to 7 bases. The CDR3 has 13 amino acids. The table lists this clone with a count of one. Additional DNA sequences in this sample encode the identical CDR3.

This TCR was recovered from a woman between 45 and 60 years old in a cohort sampled during active or convalescent COVID-19. The chain uses TRBV7-2 and TRBJ1-5; possible D gene TRBD1, 5 bases. The sequenced sample was peripheral blood. DNA of the CDR3: TGTGCCAGCAGCCTACAGGGCAATCAGCCCCAGCATTTT. It translates to CASSLQGNQPQHF.